The subject of this entry is one TCR beta chain. What it binds is unknown. The data belong to a study of T cells in Graves' hyperthyroidism and ophthalmopathy. TCR beta CDR3 region amplification was performed from RNA transcripts. The HTBI primer set drove a first-round RT-PCR of the TCR CDR3. TCRdb used MiXCR to reprocess the multiplex PCR reads, holding one entry per CDR3 protein. Among around 500,000 distinct CDR3 sequences, about 14% were seen once, and the ten largest hold approximately 14%. The CDR3 length is 14 residues. J gave up 7 bases and V 3 bases, and 3 bases lay outside the gene matches. Study-wide results and caveats: Blood samples included most of the expanded thyroid clonotypes exceeding 0.001. Stable hyperthyroidism was separated from ophthalmopathy by a model based on 13 V-J features.

The patients, who ranged from 18 to 65 in age, presented with newly diagnosed hyperthyroidism lasting under 2 months. Source material for PBMCs was about 10 ml fresh peripheral blood. This clonotype originated in a woman between 40 and 55 years old with Graves' hyperthyroidism. Sequencing was carried out using blood. The V call is TRBV12-3 or TRBV12-4, the J call TRBJ2-2, with 9 bases aligning to TRBD2. CDR3 in amino acids: CASSFEREVGELFF. CDR3 sequence (DNA): TGTGCCAGCAGTTTCGAGCGGGAGGTCGGGGAGCTGTTTTTT.